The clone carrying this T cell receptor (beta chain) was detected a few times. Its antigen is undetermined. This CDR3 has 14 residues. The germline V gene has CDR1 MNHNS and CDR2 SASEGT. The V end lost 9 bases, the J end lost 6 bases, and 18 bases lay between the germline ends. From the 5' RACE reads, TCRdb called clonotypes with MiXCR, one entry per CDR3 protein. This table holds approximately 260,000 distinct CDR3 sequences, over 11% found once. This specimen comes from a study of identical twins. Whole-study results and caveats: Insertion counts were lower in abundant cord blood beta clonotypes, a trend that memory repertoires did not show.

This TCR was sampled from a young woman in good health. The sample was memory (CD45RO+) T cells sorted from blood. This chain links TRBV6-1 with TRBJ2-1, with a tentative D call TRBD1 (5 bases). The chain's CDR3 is CASSLLGPGNEQFF. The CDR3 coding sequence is TGTGCCAGTTCCCTCTTGGGGCCGGGCAATGAGCAGTTCTTC.